This T cell receptor (beta chain) was documented in a study of cytomegalovirus exposure and HLA in healthy donors. General study results and limits: In a later analysis, an Asian-associated ancestry cluster reportedly showed fewer N-insertions than the approximately 700-donor mean. Analyses of presence/absence relied on an assumption of roughly uniform sequencing depth across donors. Earlier results showed most TCR beta V segments being productive about 87% or about 30% of the time.

A multiplex PCR was run with 60 Vbeta primers and 13 Jbeta primers. Sequencing used immunoSEQ multiplex PCR; TCRdb keeps in-frame clones, though not all of them. The sample consists of about 200,000 clones, 60% to 80% of them appearing once. Concerning this clone: What it recognizes is unknown.

CDR1 and CDR2 (germline): SNHLY, FYNNEI. V was cut by 3 bases and J by 4 bases, with 9 bases left in between. CDR3 length equals 13 residues. The clonotype was recovered from a male donor in good health and CMV-seronegative. The sequenced sample consisted of PBMCs. The chain combines TRBV2 with TRBJ1-2; D possibly corresponds to TRBD1 (5 bases). CDR3 loop: CASSDTGGYGYTF. Written as DNA, the CDR3 is TGTGCCAGCAGTGACACGGGGGGCTATGGCTACACCTTC.